Below, 21 T cell receptor beta chains from the same sample are listed, as sequenced in a study of control samples from healthy donors and cancer patients. Repertoires were generated with immunoSEQ multiplex PCR, while TCRdb's copy carries only in-frame clones and drops some. This sample has 120,000 to 150,000 clones, with about 90% found just once. Specimen: blood. These receptors originate from a young man in good health.

The V and J genes are TRBV7-3 and TRBJ2-1; 8 bases align to TRBD2. V shed 2 bases, J shed 7 bases, and the junction held 13 bases outside the gene matches. CDR1 is SGHTA, CDR2 FQGTGA, per germline. The CDR3 is made up of 17 amino acids. The CDR3 nucleotides are TGTGCCAGCAGCTTAGGCCCATTGGGACTAGGTTGGAATGAGCAGTTCTTC. It yields the protein CASSLGPLGLGWNEQFF.

CDR3 residues: CASSSGDYGYTF. The CDR3 DNA reads as TGTGCCAGCAGTTCTGGGGACTATGGCTACACCTTC. This rearrangement joins TRBV3-1 (or the pseudogene TRBV3-2) to TRBJ1-2, with no clear D. V dropped 6 bases and J dropped 3 bases, with 8 bases sitting between them. The CDR3 is 12 amino acids. Germline CDR1 and CDR2: LGHDT and YNNKEL (reference sequence).

This clone was detected only a few times. This sample also contains other DNA sequences that code for the same CDR3. J is TRBJ1-4 and V is TRBV6-5; maybe TRBD1 (6 bases). Trimming stripped 5 bases from V and 0 bases from J, with 7 bases between. CDR3 length: 14 residues. Germline CDR1 MNHEY, CDR2 SVGAGI. The CDR3 region has the DNA TGTGCCAGCAGTAGACAGGCAACTAATGAAAAACTGTTTTTT. Its protein product is CASSRQATNEKLFF.

V gene TRBV18 combines with J gene TRBJ2-2, with D uncertain. The germline V gene encodes CDR1 KGHSH and CDR2 LQKENI. The CDR3 extends over 15 amino acids. Trimming left V 2 bases short and J 4 bases short, with 11 bases between. For the CDR3, the DNA is TGTGCCAGCTCACCAGAAGGCTTGCGCACCGGGGAGCTGTTTTTT. It encodes CASSPEGLRTGELFF.

This rearrangement joins TRBV4-1 to TRBJ1-2; possibly TRBD1 for D (6 bases). Germline CDR1 MGHRA, CDR2 YSYEKL. The germline V and J ends were trimmed by 1 base and 0 bases, with 12 bases remaining between them. The CDR3 covers 16 residues. The CDR3 bases are TGCGCCAGCAGCCAAGTGGGGGACACGACTAACTATGGCTACACCTTC. It codes for CASSQVGDTTNYGYTF.

V usage is TRBV5-1 and J usage is TRBJ1-3; TRBD1 is a possible D gene (5 bases). The V end was cut by 0 bases, the J end by 2 bases, with 15 bases between. CDR1 SGHRS and CDR2 YFSETQ come from the germline V gene. The CDR3 has 17 residues. CDR3 DNA sequence: TGCGCCAGCAGCTTGGTGGGTCCAGGGTATGCTGGAAACACCATATATTTT. Protein: CASSLVGPGYAGNTIYF.

The chain couples TRBV6-5 to TRBJ2-3, with 10 nucleotides matching TRBD1. This CDR3 is 15 amino acids long. With 8 bases clipped from V and 4 bases from J, the junction kept 9 bases outside the gene matches. In germline, CDR1 is MNHEY, CDR2 SVGAGI. The CDR3 DNA sequence: TGTGCCAGCTCACGACAGGGGGCTAGCGCAGATACGCAGTATTTT. Protein sequence: CASSRQGASADTQYF.

The chain uses TRBV3-1 (or the pseudogene TRBV3-2) and TRBJ1-1; D is uncertain. V was shortened by 3 bases and J by 4 bases, with 18 bases between the two germline ends. The germline CDR1 and CDR2 sequences are LGHDT and YNNKEL (reference sequence). The CDR3 is 16 residues long. CDR3 loop: CASSHYNLQLGTEAFF. CDR3 coding DNA: TGTGCCAGCAGCCATTATAATCTACAATTGGGCACTGAAGCTTTCTTT.

The chain joins TRBV6-5 to TRBJ2-3; the D gene is possibly TRBD1 (5 bases). CDR3 length: 15 residues. Per the germline V gene, CDR1 is MNHEY and CDR2 is SVGAGI. Between the trimmed V and J ends, which lost 2 bases and 3 bases, there was a span of 12 bases. CDR3 nucleotide sequence: TGTGCCAGCAGTTACAAGGGCAGGGCAACAGATACGCAGTATTTT. Translated: CASSYKGRATDTQYF.

The V gene is TRBV5-5, the J gene TRBJ1-1, with D unclear. V lost 7 bases and J 5 bases, leaving 12 bases between the germline ends. From germline, CDR1 is SGHKS and CDR2 YYEKEE (reference sequence). The CDR3 has 12 residues. The CDR3 sequence: CASLRQGTEAFF. For the CDR3, the DNA is TGTGCCAGCTTAAGGCAAGGGACTGAAGCTTTCTTT.

This clone showed up just a few times. The chain couples TRBV11-2 to TRBJ2-6, with D uncertain. The V gene lost 5 bases and the J gene lost 0 bases, with 17 bases spanning the gap. The length of the CDR3 is 18 residues. Germline lookup yields CDR1 SGHAT and CDR2 FQNNGV. The CDR3 DNA sequence: TGTGCCAGCAGCCGCCAGGCGACGAGCTTCTCTGGGGCCAACGTCCTGACTTTC. Its protein product is CASSRQATSFSGANVLTF.

This chain uses TRBV6-5 with TRBJ1-5; TRBD1 might be the D (5 bases). The CDR3 extends over 15 amino acids. Germline assignment: CDR1 MNHEY and CDR2 SVGAGI. Trimming left V 4 bases short and J 2 bases short, with 12 bases between. CDR3 residues: CASSSFRGGNQPQHF. The CDR3 region has the DNA TGTGCCAGCAGTTCCTTTAGGGGTGGCAATCAGCCCCAGCATTTT.

The chain is built from TRBV28 and TRBJ2-1, with D tentatively TRBD1 or TRBD2 (7 bases each). CDR1 and CDR2 from the germline V gene are MDHEN and SYDVKM. The CDR3 totals 16 residues. V was trimmed by 3 bases and J by 8 bases, leaving 20 bases between them. In DNA, the CDR3 is TGTGCCAGCAGTTTTAGTCTTAAGGGGGCGGGGGATGAGCAGTTCTTC. Translation gives CASSFSLKGAGDEQFF.

This clone was detected only once. This chain uses TRBV19 with TRBJ1-1, with D perhaps TRBD1 (5 bases). The length of the CDR3 is 15 residues. CDR1 LNHDA and CDR2 SQIVND come from the germline V gene (reference sequence). Trimming stripped 6 bases from V and 3 bases from J, with 17 bases between. CDR3 nucleotide sequence: TGTGCCAGTAGCCAAAGGGACCCTGGGGACACTGAAGCTTTCTTT. It specifies CASSQRDPGDTEAFF.

The chain uses TRBV6-5 and TRBJ1-1; 8 bases map to TRBD1. The CDR3 has 15 residues. Germline loops: CDR1 MNHEY, CDR2 SVGAGI. J gave up 7 bases and V 1 base, and 8 bases lay outside the gene matches. The CDR3 region is CASSYFSGGMDEAFF. CDR3 coding DNA: TGTGCCAGCAGTTACTTCTCAGGGGGCATGGATGAAGCTTTCTTT.

V gene TRBV7-2 combines with J gene TRBJ2-7, with TRBD2 as a possible D gene (5 bases). V lost 0 bases to trimming and J lost 2 bases, with 14 bases between them. Germline V lookup: CDR1 SGHTA, CDR2 FQGNSA. There are 16 residues in the CDR3. The CDR3 DNA follows: TGTGCCAGCAGCTTAGCGTATGGAGGCCCTACCTACGAGCAGTACTTC. Protein: CASSLAYGGPTYEQYF.

The genes are TRBV1 and TRBJ2-7; TRBD2, as called in the table, went unchecked against the DNA. TRBV1 is deemed a pseudogene. The CDR3 covers 15 residues. In DNA form, the CDR3 reads TGCACCAGTCAGCGGCGGTTTGACAAAGCCGGCGAGCAGTACTTC. It codes for CTSQRRFDKAGEQYF.

This chain uses TRBV30 with TRBJ1-2; D ambiguous. The ends were cut back, 3 bases at V and 8 bases at J, with 16 bases in the middle. This CDR3 has 13 amino acids. Germline-derived CDR1 and CDR2 are GTSNPN and SVGIG (reference sequence). Here the CDR3 reads CAWRGSGITGYTF. CDR3 sequence (DNA): TGTGCCTGGAGAGGTTCGGGCATCACGGGCTACACCTTC.

The rearrangement joins TRBV28 to TRBJ1-5, with D possibly TRBD1 on 5 matching bases. The CDR3 is 13 amino acids. V dropped 6 bases and J dropped 4 bases, with 10 bases sitting between them. CDR1 MDHEN and CDR2 SYDVKM come from the germline V gene. The CDR3 DNA reads as TGTGCCAGCAGGCCTGCAGGGAATCAGCCCCAGCATTTT. Its protein product is CASRPAGNQPQHF.

The chain couples TRBV7-9 to TRBJ1-6; D not certain. Deletions cut 1 base from V and 0 bases from J, with 10 bases between. The CDR3 contains 17 residues. Germline CDR1 reads SEHNR; CDR2 reads FQNEAQ (reference sequence). CDR3: CASSLDGMSSYNSPLHF. For the CDR3, the DNA is TGTGCCAGCAGCTTAGACGGGATGAGCTCCTATAATTCACCCCTCCACTTT.

CDR3 loop: CASSFQGGVGSGELFF. CDR3 DNA: TGTGCCAGCAGTTTTCAGGGGGGCGTAGGGTCCGGGGAGCTGTTTTTT. This chain links TRBV27 with TRBJ2-2, with D maybe TRBD1 (7 bases). The CDR3 loop spans 16 amino acids. CDR1 and CDR2 from the germline V gene are MNHEY and SMNVEV (reference sequence). The V end was cut by 3 bases, the J end by 6 bases, with 17 bases between.